The TCR beta chain under discussion was sequenced for a study of OX40 agonist ivuxolimab in advanced cancers. V lost 3 bases and J lost 5, with 11 bases in between. Germline lookup yields CDR1 SEHNR and CDR2 FQNEAQ (reference sequence). The CDR3 has 13 residues. Assay used: immunoSEQ multiplex PCR; TCRdb lists only in-frame clones, some missing. The sample carries under 100,000 clones, 80% to 95% recorded once. The chain employs TRBV7-9 and TRBJ2-7; unclear D gene. The clonotype comes from an adult with an advanced solid tumor such as melanoma, head and neck, liver or kidney cancer. The source was CD4+ or CD8+ T cells sorted from blood, collected in a trial of the OX40 agonist ivuxolimab. CDR3 nucleotides: TGTGCCAGCAGCTTTCGCGACAATCACGAGCAGTACTTC. Residues: CASSFRDNHEQYF.